These 12 T cell receptor beta chains were sequenced from one sample in a study of T cells in Graves' hyperthyroidism and ophthalmopathy. Researchers amplified the TCR beta CDR3 regions from RNA transcripts. Primed by the HTBI set, a first-round RT-PCR was run on the TCR CDR3. TCRdb re-derived calls from the multiplex PCR reads in MiXCR, one entry per CDR3 protein. The data show hundreds of thousands of distinct CDR3 sequences, approximately 14% seen once. Sequencing was performed on blood. These receptors were taken from a woman between 18 and 29 years old with Graves' hyperthyroidism.

About this clonotype itself: A read error is possible here, since a much larger clone lies one base away. The rearrangement uses TRBV3-1 and TRBJ2-1, with TRBD1 matching over 8 bases. This CDR3 comprises 16 residues. Trimming at V came to 1 base and at J to 5 bases, leaving 7 bases not matched to a gene. Germline loops: CDR1 LGHDT, CDR2 YNNKEL (reference sequence). CDR3 protein: CASSQVTTGVHNEQFF. CDR3 coding DNA: TGTGCCAGCAGCCAAGTAACGACAGGGGTCCACAATGAGCAGTTCTTC.

This clonotype appeared many times. The chain is built from TRBV12-3 or TRBV12-4 and TRBJ2-6; D not certain. The CDR3 is 15 residues long. V was cut by 7 bases and J by 0 bases, with 10 bases left in between. The CDR3 region is CASTPAFSGANVLTF. CDR3 bases: TGTGCCAGCACCCCGGCATTCTCTGGGGCCAACGTCCTGACTTTC.

V gene TRBV10-2 combines with J gene TRBJ2-3, with 8 nucleotides matching TRBD2. The CDR3 spans 15 residues. Germline CDR1 and CDR2: WSHSY and SAAADI. The ends lost 0 bases at V and 4 bases at J; junction bases unmatched: 3. CDR3 nucleotide sequence: TGCGCCAGCAGTGAGTCAGGCGGGAGGTCAGATACGCAGTATTTT. This encodes CASSESGGRSDTQYF.

This clonotype appeared many times. The J gene is TRBJ1-2, the V gene TRBV2; D remains ambiguous. Germline loops: CDR1 SNHLY, CDR2 FYNNEI. With 6 bases removed from V and 6 bases from J, the gap between germline ends came to 14 bases. This CDR3 contains 13 residues. The CDR3 nucleotides are TGTGCCAGCAGATCTAGGCGGCGAGATGGCTACACCTTC. It codes for CASRSRRRDGYTF.

At least ten counts were recorded for this clonotype. The chain carries TRBV11-2 and TRBJ1-5; TRBD1 might be the D (6 bases). The CDR3 is made up of 14 amino acids. V was shortened by 5 bases and J by 3 bases, with 11 bases between the two germline ends. CDR1 and CDR2 from the germline V gene are SGHAT and FQNNGV. The CDR3 DNA follows: TGTGCCAGCAGCCACACAGGGTCCAATCAGCCCCAGCATTTT. This gives the protein CASSHTGSNQPQHF.

Regarding this clonotype: Being one base from a much bigger clone, this may be a read error. This chain uses TRBV7-9 with TRBJ2-3, with a possible D match to TRBD2 (6 bases). Germline V gene sequence: CDR1 SEHNR, CDR2 FQNEAQ (reference sequence). The CDR3 covers 16 residues. V lost 7 bases to trimming and J lost 1 base, with 18 bases between them. The CDR3 loop is CASTPGRRRRTDTQYF. CDR3 coding DNA: TGTGCCAGCACCCCGGGGAGGAGGCGTCGCACAGATACGCAGTATTTT.

This clonotype was found once. The V and J genes are TRBV11-3 and TRBJ2-1, with D perhaps assigned TRBD1 or TRBD2 (6 bases each). The CDR3 spans 16 residues. Per the germline V gene, CDR1 is SGHNT and CDR2 is YENEEA. The germline V and J ends were trimmed by 5 bases and 6 bases, with 20 bases remaining between them. The CDR3 reads CASSVRGLESVNEQFF. The DNA for the CDR3 is TGTGCCAGCAGCGTCAGGGGACTGGAATCCGTCAATGAGCAGTTCTTC.

This sequence joins TRBV7-9 and TRBJ1-6, with 8 bases that match TRBD1. The J segment lost 8 bases and the V segment lost 5 bases, leaving 8 bases of the junction unmatched. The V gene's germline CDR1 is SEHNR and CDR2 FQNEAQ (reference sequence). The CDR3 has 15 amino acids. The CDR3 DNA reads TGTGCCAGCAGCCCGACCGACAGGGGATATTCACCCCTCCACTTT. Translation: CASSPTDRGYSPLHF.

The chain is built from TRBV30 and TRBJ2-7, with D possibly matching TRBD2 (7 bases). Germline V gene lookup returns CDR1 GTSNPN and CDR2 SVGIG (reference sequence). The CDR3 is 14 amino acids. V lost 3 bases, J lost 2 bases, and 14 bases lay in between. The CDR3 DNA follows: TGTGCCTGGAGACATGCGGGGGCGACCTACGAGCAGTACTTC. Its protein is CAWRHAGATYEQYF.

This clonotype appeared a few times. The rearrangement links TRBV6-9 to TRBJ1-2; no definite D call. Between the trimmed V and J ends, which lost 1 base and 2 bases, there was a span of 11 bases. The CDR3 has 15 amino acids. Germline-derived CDR1 and CDR2 are MNHGY and SVAAGI. CDR3 region: CASSYYPEENYGYTF. The CDR3 DNA reads as TGTGCCAGCAGTTATTATCCGGAGGAGAACTATGGCTACACCTTC.

This clonotype came up many times. The chain combines TRBV28 with TRBJ2-3, with a possible D match to TRBD2 (7 bases). Germline CDR1 reads MDHEN; CDR2 reads SYDVKM. The CDR3 has 15 residues. V was pared by 7 bases and J by 1 base, with 15 bases between. The CDR3 protein is CASTLRGGGTDTQYF. The CDR3 DNA reads TGTGCCAGCACTCTAAGGGGGGGCGGCACAGATACGCAGTATTTT. The variable domain in full, completed from reference TRBV28 and TRBJ2-3, reads DVKVTQSSRYLVKRTGEKVFLECVQDMDHENMFWYRQDPGLGLRLIYFSYDVKMKEKGDIPEGYSVSREKKERFSLILESASTNQTSMYLCASTLRGGGTDTQYFGPGTRLTVL.

The chain has TRBV19 and TRBJ1-2, with 7 nucleotides matching TRBD1. J was trimmed by 4 bases and V by 11 bases; bases with no gene match: 13. This CDR3 has 14 residues. Germline CDR1 is LNHDA and CDR2 is SQIVND (reference sequence). This CDR3 reads CARTLTGYGYGYTF. The CDR3 DNA reads as TGTGCCCGTACTTTGACAGGGTACGGCTATGGCTACACCTTC.